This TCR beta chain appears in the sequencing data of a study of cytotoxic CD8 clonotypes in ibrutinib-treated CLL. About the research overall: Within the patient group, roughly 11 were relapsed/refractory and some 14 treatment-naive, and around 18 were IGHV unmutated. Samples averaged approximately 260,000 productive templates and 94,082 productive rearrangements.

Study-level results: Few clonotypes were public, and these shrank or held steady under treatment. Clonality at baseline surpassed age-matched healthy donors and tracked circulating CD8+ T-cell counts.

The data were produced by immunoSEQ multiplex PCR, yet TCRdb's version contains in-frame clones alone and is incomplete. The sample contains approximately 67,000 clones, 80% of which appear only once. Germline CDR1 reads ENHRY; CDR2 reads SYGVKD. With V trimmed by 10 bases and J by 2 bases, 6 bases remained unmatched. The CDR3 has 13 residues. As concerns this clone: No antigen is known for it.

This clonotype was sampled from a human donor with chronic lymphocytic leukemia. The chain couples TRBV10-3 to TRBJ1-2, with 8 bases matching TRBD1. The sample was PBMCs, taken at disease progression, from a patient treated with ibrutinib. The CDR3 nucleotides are TGTGCCACACAAGGACAGGGAAACTATGGCTACACCTTC. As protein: CATQGQGNYGYTF.